This paragraph reports one T cell receptor beta chain. This clone showed up just once. It has no known antigen specificity. Per-base qualities were not stored, and no clone one base away is much larger. The record originates from a study of CD8+ T cells in alopecia areata (dated by TCRdb to the late 2010s). At the level of the whole study: The treated patients took part in an open-label pilot trial in which moderate-to-severe alopecia areata was treated with oral tofacitinib at 5 to 10 mg twice daily. Patients received tofacitinib for 6 to 18 months and were then followed off drug for 6 months to check for delayed response and recurrence. To study T cell clonal expansion in alopecia areata, the researchers applied high-throughput TCRbeta sequencing to both the C3H/HeJ mouse model and human patients. On the human side, TCRbeta sequencing was run on scalp tissue and on sorted CD4+ and CD8+ peripheral blood T cells from healthy controls and from alopecia areata patients with either patchy or totalis/universalis disease. Biopsies were taken from tofacitinib-treated patients at baseline and again at 4 and 24 weeks into treatment, and several of those patients also had a later scalp biopsy. Scalp clonality was compared among normal scalp (n=4), patchy alopecia areata scalp (n=8), and alopecia totalis/universalis scalp (n=8). The RNA source kit depended on sample type: the PAXgene miRNA kit for fixed scalp, the miRNeasy kit for PBMCs, and the RNeasy kit for mouse skin. Amplification of TCRbeta CDR3 regions was done by immunoSEQ multiplex PCR using 35 Vbeta forward primers and 13 Jbeta reverse primers. What the study reported, not specific to this receptor: Scalp TCR repertoire analysis is complicated because resident alphabeta T cells in normal human skin are also sequenced, whereas mouse skin is dominated by gammadelta T cells. Shared TCR sequences between patients were less evident than in mice, which may be partly attributable to HLA diversity in the patient population. Compared with normal scalp, lesional scalp had higher clonality and more expanded CD8+ clones, particularly in alopecia totalis/universalis, a pattern that suggests antigenic drive.

The library was prepared using the immunoSEQ multiplex PCR assay. RNA was extracted from all samples and reverse transcribed into cDNA as template for TCR sequencing. SuperScript III was used for first-strand cDNA synthesis, primed with a 2:1 mix of oligo-dT and random hexamers. A synthetic immune receptor repertoire was used to measure amplification bias, and any remaining bias was corrected computationally. In the authors' own workflow: Raw reads were preprocessed for error removal, and CDR3 was defined according to IMGT conventions as running from the conserved cysteine to phenylalanine. Clonality was computed by normalizing Shannon entropy by log2 of the number of productive unique TCRs and subtracting the result from 1. Scalp TCRbeta sequences were cross-referenced with sorted blood CD4 and CD8 repertoires so that the CD4 or CD8 identity of scalp clones could be inferred. TCRdb took over this immuneACCESS table, retaining in-frame rearrangements with V and J assigned. Such tables are incomplete; in checked studies, under half of the missing clones stem from an unresolved V gene, and the remainder is unexplained. V and J calls plus clone size are reproduced from that table; the DNA served to infer D and trimming. The sample data list 250,000 or so clones, and 67% of these were observed just once. The ten biggest clones cover approximately 1.2% of the sample.

A distance of 13 bases separates the germline ends of V and J, which lose 5 bases and 2 bases respectively. The CDR3 has 14 amino acids, counting the end cysteine and phenylalanine. Only CDR3 DNA is held: 42 bases, read in frame from base 1. CDR1 and CDR2 were assigned from the germline V gene as SGHTA and FQGNSA. The time point tag for this specimen amounts to: baseline before oral tofacitinib. Lesional scalp punch biopsies and peripheral blood were collected from alopecia areata patients. After PBMCs were isolated by density centrifugation and stained for CD3, CD4 and CD8, a FACSAria was used to sort CD4+ and CD8+ T cells.

Here the sequenced sample was CD4+ T cells sorted from blood, taken at week 0. The chain is made from TRBV7-2 and TRBJ2-7; TRBD1 might be the D gene, on 6 matching bases. This receptor was obtained from a human donor with alopecia areata. The CDR3 reads CASSLGQPAYEQYF. The sequenced DNA is TGTGCCAGCAGCCTCGGACAGCCTGCCTACGAGCAGTACTTC.